These 25 T cell receptor beta chains were all obtained from the same sample, sequenced in a study of identical twins. TCRdb itself ran the 5' RACE reads through MiXCR, one entry per CDR3 protein. Among 550,000 to 700,000 distinct CDR3 sequences listed, approximately 9.6% were seen once. Another study also made use of these data, one on yellow fever vaccine responses in identical twins.

Source material: PBMCs. Receptors originate from a woman aged 18-35 years in good health.

V usage is TRBV3-1 and J usage is TRBJ1-2; 7 bases align to TRBD1. The CDR3 is made up of 13 amino acids. Germline V lookup: CDR1 LGHDT, CDR2 YNNKEL (reference sequence). V gave up 1 base and J gave up 10 bases; unmatched junction bases: 6. The CDR3 bases are TGTGCCAGCAGCCAAGGGGGACAGTCCCCCTACACCTTC. Translated, it gives CASSQGGQSPYTF.

The chain has TRBV5-1 and TRBJ2-6; tentative D call: TRBD2 (5 bases). CDR1 and CDR2 from the germline V gene are SGHRS and YFSETQ. This CDR3 has 15 amino acids. Trimming cost V 4 bases and J 0 bases, with 8 bases left between them. CDR3 amino acids: CASSLEVSGANVLTF. As DNA, the CDR3 is TGCGCCAGCAGCCTGGAGGTCTCTGGGGCCAACGTCCTGACTTTC.

The rearrangement links TRBV7-9 to TRBJ2-5; D is perhaps TRBD2 (7 bases). The V gene's germline CDR1 is SEHNR and CDR2 FQNEAQ (reference sequence). V was pared by 5 bases and J by 5 bases, with 15 bases between. CDR3 length: 14 amino acids. The CDR3 DNA follows: TGTGCCAGCAGCCAATTACAGGGAGGGGAGACCCAGTACTTC. Its protein product is CASSQLQGGETQYF.

This clonotype was found many times. The rearrangement joins TRBV7-2 to TRBJ1-5; TRBD1 aligns across 9 bases. After removal of 5 bases from V and 4 bases from J, the junction contained 6 bases not matched to a gene. Germline V gene sequence: CDR1 SGHTA, CDR2 FQGNSA. This CDR3 spans 15 amino acids. The CDR3 sequence: CASSDRQGGNQPQHF. In DNA form, the CDR3 reads TGTGCCAGCAGCGACAGACAGGGGGGAAATCAGCCCCAGCATTTT.

The genes are TRBV5-1 and TRBJ2-4, with D tentatively TRBD1 (6 bases). The CDR3 length is 13 residues. V gave up 4 bases and J gave up 8 bases, with 13 bases separating them. Germline CDR1 and CDR2: SGHRS and YFSETQ. CDR3: CASSEGGSDIQYF. As DNA, the CDR3 is TGCGCCAGCAGCGAAGGGGGTAGTGACATTCAGTACTTC.

This clonotype was seen more than once but under ten times. J is TRBJ1-1 and V is TRBV12-3 or TRBV12-4; maybe TRBD1 (6 bases). V lost 7 bases, J lost 5 bases, and 11 bases lay in between. CDR3 size: 12 residues. The CDR3 DNA sequence: TGTGCCAGCACTATAGGGGGGACTGAAGCTTTCTTT. Amino acids: CASTIGGTEAFF.

This clonotype showed up many times. The chain couples TRBV28 to TRBJ2-1; the match to TRBD2 covers 14 bases. CDR3 length: 15 amino acids. The trim removed 6 bases at V and 9 bases at J, leaving 7 bases unmatched. The V gene's germline CDR1 is MDHEN and CDR2 SYDVKM. CDR3 sequence (DNA): TGTGCCAGCAGCCCGGGGACTAGCGGGAGATCTGAGCAGTTCTTC. Encoded protein: CASSPGTSGRSEQFF.

This clonotype occurred many times. This sequence joins TRBV29-1 and TRBJ2-1; D is ambiguous. This CDR3 spans 11 amino acids. Trimming stripped 2 bases from V and 6 bases from J, with 5 bases between. Per the germline V gene, CDR1 is SQVTM and CDR2 is ANQGSEA. In DNA form, the CDR3 reads TGCAGCGTTGAAACGCGCAATGAGCAGTTCTTC. Its protein product is CSVETRNEQFF.

This clonotype was seen only a few times. The chain has TRBV11-3 and TRBJ2-7; 7 nucleotides line up with TRBD2. Trimming cost V 4 bases and J 5 bases; bases outside gene matches: 8. Germline V gene lookup returns CDR1 SGHNT and CDR2 YENEEA. There are 14 residues in the CDR3. The CDR3 sequence is CASSSEGGDHEQYF. The CDR3 nucleotides read TGTGCCAGCAGCTCAGAGGGAGGGGACCACGAGCAGTACTTC.

The chain uses TRBV12-3 or TRBV12-4 and TRBJ2-1; TRBD1 matches 7 bases. J lost 8 bases, V lost 6 bases, and 13 bases had no gene match. There are 15 residues in the CDR3. CDR3 DNA sequence: TGTGCCAGCAGGGTGACAGGGCGGAGGCAGGATGAGCAGTTCTTC. Protein product: CASRVTGRRQDEQFF.

This chain links TRBV5-5 with TRBJ2-3, with TRBD2 identical over 8 bases. Germline V CDR1 and CDR2: SGHKS, YYEKEE (reference sequence). The CDR3 extends over 15 amino acids. The V segment lost 4 bases and the J segment 3 bases; nucleotides outside the gene matches: 7. CDR3 region: CASSGWTSLTDTQYF. DNA for the CDR3: TGTGCCAGCAGCGGGTGGACTAGCCTAACAGATACGCAGTATTTT.

This clonotype was counted many times. This rearrangement joins TRBV12-3 or TRBV12-4 to TRBJ2-7; TRBD2 aligns across 8 bases. The CDR3 has 16 residues. V shed 6 bases and J 4 bases; nucleotides not matched to a gene: 14. The CDR3 loop is CASSPGEREWLYEQYF. DNA of the CDR3: TGTGCCAGCAGCCCTGGGGAGCGGGAGTGGCTTTACGAGCAGTACTTC.

The sample holds a few counts of this clonotype. The chain carries TRBV7-2 and TRBJ2-7, with a tentative D call TRBD2 (6 bases). V lost 5 bases, J lost 7 bases, and 15 bases lay in between. The CDR3 spans 13 residues. Germline V gene sequence: CDR1 SGHTA, CDR2 FQGNSA. CDR3 loop: CASSPGTDREQYF. The CDR3 bases are TGTGCCAGCAGCCCCGGGACTGACCGGGAGCAGTACTTC.

This clonotype was picked up many times. The chain carries TRBV5-1 and TRBJ2-4; D is perhaps TRBD1 or TRBD2 (6 bases each). Germline CDR1 is SGHRS and CDR2 is YFSETQ. The CDR3 contains 13 residues. The ends were cut back, 0 bases at V and 10 bases at J, with 11 bases in the middle. The CDR3 bases are TGCGCCAGCAGCTTGGAAGGGGGGTTGATTCAGTACTTC. Translated, it gives CASSLEGGLIQYF.

The chain combines TRBV5-6 with TRBJ1-3, with D possibly TRBD1 on 6 matching bases. This CDR3 is 15 amino acids long. Looked up from germline, CDR1 is SGHDT and CDR2 is YYEEEE. Trimming cost V 3 bases and J 2 bases, with 12 bases left between them. The CDR3 bases are TGTGCCAGCAGCTGGCGGGGGGCGACTGGAAACACCATATATTTT. It specifies CASSWRGATGNTIYF.

The chain employs TRBV2 and TRBJ2-1, with D possibly TRBD1 on 6 matching bases. The germline V gene encodes CDR1 SNHLY and CDR2 FYNNEI. CDR3 length: 14 amino acids. Trimming shortened V by 4 bases and J by 10 bases, and 17 bases separated the two germline ends. This chain's CDR3 is CASSGNRVSGEQFF. The CDR3 DNA is TGTGCCAGCAGTGGCAACAGGGTGTCCGGGGAGCAGTTCTTC.

This clonotype occurred many times. DNA of the CDR3: TGCAGCGTTGAAGAACGACTGATCGGGGATACGCAGTATTTT. Translated, it gives CSVEERLIGDTQYF. The chain joins TRBV29-1 to TRBJ2-3; D remains unclear. V was cut by 0 bases and J by 6 bases, with 13 bases left in between. Germline CDR1 reads SQVTM; CDR2 reads ANQGSEA. The CDR3 spans 14 residues.

There are many counts of this clonotype. The J gene is TRBJ2-2, the V gene TRBV12-3 or TRBV12-4; no firm D call. V dropped 4 bases and J dropped 6 bases, with 12 bases sitting between them. The CDR3 is 14 amino acids. In DNA, the CDR3 is TGTGCCAGCAGTTACTCCGGGTTCTCCGGGGAGCTGTTTTTT. This sequence encodes CASSYSGFSGELFF.

The gene calls are TRBV7-9 and TRBJ2-7; D tentatively reads TRBD1 or TRBD2 (5 bases each). The V and J ends lost 8 bases and 9 bases respectively, with 20 bases between them. This CDR3 contains 13 residues. The germline V gene encodes CDR1 SEHNR and CDR2 FQNEAQ (reference sequence). The chain's CDR3 is CASDRDGPSRQYF. CDR3 bases: TGTGCCAGCGACCGGGACGGACCCTCCCGGCAGTACTTC. The whole variable domain, remainder taken from reference TRBV7-9 and TRBJ2-7, is DTGVSQNPRHKITKRGQNVTFRCDPISEHNRLYWYRQTLGQGPEFLTYFQNEAQLEKSRLLSDRFSAERPKGSFSTLEIQRTEQGDSAMYLCASDRDGPSRQYFGPGTRLTVT.

At least ten counts were recorded for this clonotype. The chain uses TRBV20-1 and TRBJ2-5, with 10 bases identical to TRBD2. CDR3 length: 15 residues. Germline V gene data show CDR1 as DFQATT and CDR2 as SNEGSKA (reference sequence). The V and J ends lost 0 bases and 1 base, in that order; junction bases with no gene match: 2. The CDR3 sequence: CSARDRTSGQETQYF. CDR3 nucleotide sequence: TGCAGTGCTAGAGATCGGACTAGCGGCCAAGAGACCCAGTACTTC.

This clonotype was seen at least ten times. The chain couples TRBV28 to TRBJ2-3, with 9 bases that match TRBD2. CDR1 MDHEN and CDR2 SYDVKM come from the germline V gene. Trimming took 6 bases from V and 1 from J; bases not matched to a gene: 5. The CDR3 is made up of 15 amino acids. For the CDR3, the DNA is TGTGCCAGCAGACTTGGGACTAGCCGCACAGATACGCAGTATTTT. It specifies CASRLGTSRTDTQYF.

DNA for the CDR3: TGTGCCAGCAGCCTCAGGGAGGGGGCCAACGTCCTGACTTTC. This sequence encodes CASSLREGANVLTF. This chain uses TRBV14 with TRBJ2-6; D is possibly TRBD1 or TRBD2 (5 bases each). The CDR3 loop spans 14 amino acids. CDR1 SGHDN and CDR2 FVKESK come from the germline V gene. Trimming took off 4 bases at V and 4 bases at J, with 8 bases between the two ends. Based on the CDR3 plus reference TRBV14 and TRBJ2-6, the full variable domain is EAGVTQFPSHSVIEKGQTVTLRCDPISGHDNLYWYRRVMGKEIKFLLHFVKESKQDESGMPNNRFLAERTGGTYSTLKVQPAELEDSGVYFCASSLREGANVLTFGAGSRLTVL.

The rearrangement joins TRBV20-1 to TRBJ2-3; the D gene is possibly TRBD2 (5 bases). Germline V gives CDR1 DFQATT, CDR2 SNEGSKA (reference sequence). The CDR3 is 14 residues long. V was shortened by 5 bases and J by 1 base, with 13 bases between the two germline ends. The CDR3 region has the DNA TGCAGTGCTCAAGAGGGCGGAGGCACAGATACGCAGTATTTT. Its protein is CSAQEGGGTDTQYF.

This clonotype was seen a handful of times. The chain couples TRBV11-2 to TRBJ2-3, with 7 bases matching TRBD1. Germline V lookup: CDR1 SGHAT, CDR2 FQNNGV. The CDR3 is 17 amino acids. The junction had 8 bases not matched to a gene; V was cut back by 0 bases and J by 2 bases. CDR3 bases: TGTGCCAGCAGCTTAGATGACCGGGACAGCAACACAGATACGCAGTATTTT. Translating gives CASSLDDRDSNTDTQYF.

This clonotype was picked up many times. In DNA form, the CDR3 reads TGCAGTGCTAGAGATCGCGTGAATGAGCAGTTCTTC. This translates into CSARDRVNEQFF. The gene calls are TRBV20-1 and TRBJ2-1; D call uncertain. CDR3 size: 12 residues. Trimming cost V 0 bases and J 7 bases, with 7 bases left between them. Germline CDR1 and CDR2: DFQATT and SNEGSKA (reference sequence).